This TCR beta chain was captured in a study of cytomegalovirus exposure and HLA in healthy donors. The study's findings and limits: Some segments of the V type, notably TRBV6-2 and TRBV6-3, were excluded as indistinguishable. Sequencing depth roughly uniform across donors was assumed in presence/absence analyses.

Note on this clone: Its antigen is as yet unknown.

The PCR employed 60 Vbeta primers together with 13 Jbeta primers. Data came from immunoSEQ multiplex PCR; TCRdb stores just in-frame clones and leaves some out. The sample lists about 130,000 clones; about 85% were seen once. The germline CDR1 and CDR2 sequences are SGHDT and YYEEEE. Trimming removed 3 bases at V and 6 bases at J, with 15 bases between. The CDR3 sequence is 14 residues long. This sequence was found in a man aged 18 to 30 in good health and CMV-seropositive. Sequences were obtained from PBMCs. The V gene is TRBV5-6, the J gene TRBJ1-2; D uncertain. CDR3 sequence reads: CASSSWVRFDGYTF. CDR3 nucleotides: TGTGCCAGCAGCTCCTGGGTGCGGTTTGATGGCTACACCTTC.